Below are 2 T cell receptor beta chains sequenced from a single sample in a study of T cell responses to AZD1222 COVID-19 vaccine. The method was immunoSEQ multiplex PCR; TCRdb's version includes in-frame clones alone and lacks a portion of them. Of 150,000 to 200,000 clones in the sample, roughly 92% were seen once. This specimen was peripheral blood, taken on day 0 of AZD1222 vaccination. These receptors were collected from an adult in good health.

V gene TRBV6-5 combines with J gene TRBJ2-2, with 10 bases lining up with TRBD2. Germline loops: CDR1 MNHEY, CDR2 SVGAGI. V trimming: 4 bases; J trimming: 1 base; junction bases outside the gene matches: 3. The CDR3 is 16 amino acids. The CDR3 is CASSSRLAGNTGELFF. The CDR3 DNA sequence: TGTGCCAGCAGTTCCCGACTAGCGGGGAACACCGGGGAGCTGTTTTTT.

This clone was counted a single time. J is TRBJ1-1 and V is TRBV5-1, with a weak D call TRBD1 (5 bases). V dropped 2 bases and J dropped 11 bases, with 13 bases sitting between them. Germline V CDR1 and CDR2: SGHRS, YFSETQ. The CDR3 spans 12 residues. The CDR3 sequence: CASSLTGPGAFF. The CDR3 nucleotides are TGCGCCAGCAGCTTAACAGGCCCTGGGGCTTTCTTT.